This T cell receptor (beta chain) was sequenced in a study of OX40 agonist ivuxolimab in advanced cancers. As for the study in general: Patients were treated with intravenous ivuxolimab, dosed at 0.01 to 10 mg/kg and infused every 2 weeks. Whole-study results and caveats: Fewer expanded clones were found on average in CD4+ than in CD8+ T cells.

Between the trimmed V and J ends, which lost 8 bases and 0 bases, there was a span of 10 bases. CDR3 length: 14 residues. CDR1 and CDR2 (germline): MNHEY, SMNVEV (reference sequence). On this clone itself: The antigen remains undetermined.

The table came from immunoSEQ multiplex PCR; TCRdb's copy has only in-frame clones and leaves some out. The table records some 95,000 clones, around 90% of them present only once. If patients had autoimmune disease history or systemic immunosuppression, they were excluded. Blood sampling took place at baseline, cycle 4 day 1, and cycle 7 day 1. The clonotype comes from an adult with an advanced solid tumor such as melanoma, head and neck, liver or kidney cancer. The sequencing here drew on CD4+ or CD8+ T cells sorted from blood, taken in a trial of the OX40 agonist ivuxolimab. The V call is TRBV27, the J call TRBJ1-4; no reliable D call. CDR3 sequence reads: CASGEVSTNEKLFF. CDR3 sequence (DNA): TGTGCCAGCGGCGAGGTGTCAACTAATGAAAAACTGTTTTTT. The full variable domain, completed using reference TRBV27 and TRBJ1-4, is EAQVTQNPRYLITVTGKKLTVTCSQNMNHEYMSWYRQDPGLGLRQIYYSMNVEVTDKGDVPEGYKVSRKEKRNFPLILESPSPNQTSLYFCASGEVSTNEKLFFGSGTQLSVL.